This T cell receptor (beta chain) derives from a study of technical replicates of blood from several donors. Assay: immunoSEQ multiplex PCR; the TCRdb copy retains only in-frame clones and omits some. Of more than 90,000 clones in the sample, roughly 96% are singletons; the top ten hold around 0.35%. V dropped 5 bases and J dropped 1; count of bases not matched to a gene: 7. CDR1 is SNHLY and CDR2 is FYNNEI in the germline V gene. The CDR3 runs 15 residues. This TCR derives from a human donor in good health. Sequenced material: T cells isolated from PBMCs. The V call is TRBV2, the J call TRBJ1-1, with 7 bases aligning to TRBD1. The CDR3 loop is CASSSMRTGNTEAFF. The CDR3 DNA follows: TGTGCCAGCAGTTCAATGCGGACAGGGAACACTGAAGCTTTCTTT.